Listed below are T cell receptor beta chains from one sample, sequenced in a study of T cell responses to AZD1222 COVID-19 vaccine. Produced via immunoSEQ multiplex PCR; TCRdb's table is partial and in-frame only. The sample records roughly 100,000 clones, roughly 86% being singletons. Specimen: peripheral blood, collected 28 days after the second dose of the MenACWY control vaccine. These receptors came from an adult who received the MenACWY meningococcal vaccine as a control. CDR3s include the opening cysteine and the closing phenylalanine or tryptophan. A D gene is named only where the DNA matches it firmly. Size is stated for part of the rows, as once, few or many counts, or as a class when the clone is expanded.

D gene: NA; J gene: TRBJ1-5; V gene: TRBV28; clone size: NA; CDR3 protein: CASRIFLGTIGSNQPQHF; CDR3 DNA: TGTGCCTCCCGAATCTTCTTGGGGACTATAGGTAGCAATCAGCCCCAGCATTTT
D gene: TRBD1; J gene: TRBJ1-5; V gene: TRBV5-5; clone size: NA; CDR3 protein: CASSLRGGRVSNQPQHF; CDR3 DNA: TGTGCCAGCAGCTTGAGAGGGGGCCGTGTTAGCAATCAGCCCCAGCATTTT
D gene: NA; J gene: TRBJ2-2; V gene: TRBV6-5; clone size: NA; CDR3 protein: CASSYLARVDTGELFF; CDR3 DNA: TGTGCCAGCAGTTATTTAGCCAGGGTGGACACCGGGGAGCTGTTTTTT
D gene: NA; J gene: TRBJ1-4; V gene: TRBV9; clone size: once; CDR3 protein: CASSPRGAGFGTNEKLFF; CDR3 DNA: TGTGCCAGCAGCCCCCGTGGGGCAGGGTTCGGAACTAATGAAAAACTGTTTTTT
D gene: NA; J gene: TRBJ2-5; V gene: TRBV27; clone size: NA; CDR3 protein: CASSPYNSRETQYF; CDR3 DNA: TGTGCCAGCAGTCCATACAACTCGAGGGAGACCCAGTACTTC
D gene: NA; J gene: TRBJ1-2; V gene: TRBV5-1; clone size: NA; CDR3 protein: CASSLGQGGYGYTF; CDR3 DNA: TGCGCCAGCAGCTTGGGGCAGGGCGGCTATGGCTACACCTTC
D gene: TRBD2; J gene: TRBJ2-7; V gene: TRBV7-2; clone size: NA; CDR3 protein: CASSNLAGGFEQYF; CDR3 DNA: TGTGCCAGCAGCAACCTAGCGGGGGGTTTCGAGCAGTACTTC
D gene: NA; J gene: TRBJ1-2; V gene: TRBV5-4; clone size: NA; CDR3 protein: CASSLLGRPNYGYTF; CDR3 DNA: TGTGCCAGCAGCTTGCTGGGGCGGCCTAACTATGGCTACACCTTC
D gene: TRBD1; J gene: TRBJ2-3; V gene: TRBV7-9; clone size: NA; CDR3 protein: CASSSVDRDPTDTQYF; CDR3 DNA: TGTGCCAGCAGCTCGGTCGACAGGGACCCCACAGATACGCAGTATTTT
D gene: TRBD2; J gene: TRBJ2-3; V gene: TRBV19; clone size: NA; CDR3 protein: CASSIGGPGTSGYRTDTQYF; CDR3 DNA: TGTGCCAGTAGTATAGGGGGTCCCGGGACTAGCGGATATAGGACAGATACGCAGTATTTT
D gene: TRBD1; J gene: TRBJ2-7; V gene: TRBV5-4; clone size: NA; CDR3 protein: CASSLSATGAHEQYF; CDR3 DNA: TGTGCCAGCAGCTTGTCTGCGACAGGGGCCCACGAGCAGTACTTC
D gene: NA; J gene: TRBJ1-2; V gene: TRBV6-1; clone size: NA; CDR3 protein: CASSEGRKAGYGYTF; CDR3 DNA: TGTGCCAGCAGTGAGGGACGGAAGGCTGGCTATGGCTACACCTTC
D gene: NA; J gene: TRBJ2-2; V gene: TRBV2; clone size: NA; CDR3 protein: CASSAGTTNTGELFF; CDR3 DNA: TGTGCCAGCAGCGCCGGGACAACGAACACCGGGGAGCTGTTTTTT
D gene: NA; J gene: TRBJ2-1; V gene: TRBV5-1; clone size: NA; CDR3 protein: CASSLEAQSSYNEQFF; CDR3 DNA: TGCGCCAGCAGCTTGGAGGCGCAAAGCTCCTACAATGAGCAGTTCTTC
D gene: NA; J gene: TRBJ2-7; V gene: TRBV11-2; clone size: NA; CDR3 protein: CASSFSWTYEQYF; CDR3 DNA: TGTGCCAGCAGCTTCTCGTGGACCTACGAGCAGTACTTC
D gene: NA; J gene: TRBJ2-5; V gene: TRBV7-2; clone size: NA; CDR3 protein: CASSAQTGRAETQYF; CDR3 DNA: TGTGCCAGCAGCGCCCAGACAGGGAGGGCGGAGACCCAGTACTTC
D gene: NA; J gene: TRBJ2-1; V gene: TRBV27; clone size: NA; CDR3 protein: CATGLPYNEQFF; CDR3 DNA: TGTGCCACCGGACTGCCCTACAATGAGCAGTTCTTC
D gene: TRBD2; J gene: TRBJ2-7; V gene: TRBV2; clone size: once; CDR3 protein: CASSPEMGLAGAEQYF; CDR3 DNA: TGTGCCAGCAGCCCAGAAATGGGACTAGCGGGTGCCGAGCAGTACTTC
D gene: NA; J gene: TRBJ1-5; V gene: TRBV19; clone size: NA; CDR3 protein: CASSIDAGAEQPQHF; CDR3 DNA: TGTGCCAGTAGTATTGATGCAGGGGCAGAGCAGCCCCAGCATTTT
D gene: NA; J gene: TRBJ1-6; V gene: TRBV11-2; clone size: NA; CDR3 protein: CASSFTGFNSPLHF; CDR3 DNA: TGTGCCAGCAGCTTTACGGGGTTTAATTCACCCCTCCACTTT
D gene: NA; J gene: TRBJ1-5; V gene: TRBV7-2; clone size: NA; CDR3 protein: CASSLARGTQPQHF; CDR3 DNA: TGTGCCAGCAGCTTAGCGCGGGGAACTCAGCCCCAGCATTTT
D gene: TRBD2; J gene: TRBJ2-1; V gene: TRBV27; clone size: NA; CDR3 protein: CASSRGGSYNEQFF; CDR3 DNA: TGTGCCAGCAGCCGGGGGGGCTCCTACAATGAGCAGTTCTTC
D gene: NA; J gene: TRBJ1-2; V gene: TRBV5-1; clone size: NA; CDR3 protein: CASRAVQGASRYGYTF; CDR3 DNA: TGCGCCAGCAGAGCAGTGCAGGGAGCTTCGCGCTATGGCTACACCTTC
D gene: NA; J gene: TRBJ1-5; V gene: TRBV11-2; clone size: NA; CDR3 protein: CASSRNRAQPQHF; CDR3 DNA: TGTGCCAGCAGCAGAAACAGGGCCCAGCCCCAGCATTTT
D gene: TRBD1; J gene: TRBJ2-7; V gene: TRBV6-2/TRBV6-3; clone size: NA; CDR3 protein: CASRPTGQGDEQYF; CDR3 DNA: TGTGCCAGCAGGCCTACGGGACAGGGGGACGAGCAGTACTTC
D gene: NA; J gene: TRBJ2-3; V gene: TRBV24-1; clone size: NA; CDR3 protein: CATSEDSNTDTQYF; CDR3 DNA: TGTGCCACCAGTGAGGACAGCAACACAGATACGCAGTATTTT
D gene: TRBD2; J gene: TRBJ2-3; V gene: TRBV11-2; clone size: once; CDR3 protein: CASSLGRTSGGTSTDTQYF; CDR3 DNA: TGTGCCAGCAGCTTAGGGAGGACTAGCGGGGGGACTAGCACAGATACGCAGTATTTT
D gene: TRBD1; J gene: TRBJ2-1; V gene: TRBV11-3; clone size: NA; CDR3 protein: CASSPRTGTNEQFF; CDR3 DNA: TGTGCCAGCAGCCCACGGACAGGGACCAATGAGCAGTTCTTC
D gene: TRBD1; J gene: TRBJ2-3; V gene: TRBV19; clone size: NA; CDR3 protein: CASSWDSSTDTQYF; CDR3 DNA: TGTGCCAGTTCCTGGGACAGTAGCACAGATACGCAGTATTTT
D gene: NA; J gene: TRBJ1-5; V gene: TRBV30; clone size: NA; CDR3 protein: CAWSRGSGLNQPQHF; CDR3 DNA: TGTGCCTGGTCCAGGGGATCGGGATTAAATCAGCCCCAGCATTTT
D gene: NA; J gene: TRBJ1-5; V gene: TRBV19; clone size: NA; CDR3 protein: CASWGGEGNQPQHF; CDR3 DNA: TGTGCCAGCTGGGGGGGGGAAGGCAATCAGCCCCAGCATTTT
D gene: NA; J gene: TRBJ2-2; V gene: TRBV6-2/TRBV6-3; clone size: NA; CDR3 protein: CASSYRAVNTGELFF; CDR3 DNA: TGTGCCAGCAGTTACAGGGCCGTTAACACCGGGGAGCTGTTTTTT
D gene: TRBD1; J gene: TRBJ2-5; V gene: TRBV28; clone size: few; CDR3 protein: CASSFEGGSETQYF; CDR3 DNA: TGTGCCAGCAGTTTTGAAGGGGGCAGCGAGACCCAGTACTTC
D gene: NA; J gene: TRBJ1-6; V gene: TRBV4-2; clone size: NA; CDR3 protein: CASHPTGGSYNSPLHF; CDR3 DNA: TGTGCCAGCCATCCGACGGGGGGGTCCTATAATTCACCCCTCCACTTT
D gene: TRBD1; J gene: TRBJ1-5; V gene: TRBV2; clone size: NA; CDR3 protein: CASSGDRGRDQPQHF; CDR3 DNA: TGTGCCAGCAGTGGAGACAGGGGGCGCGATCAGCCCCAGCATTTT
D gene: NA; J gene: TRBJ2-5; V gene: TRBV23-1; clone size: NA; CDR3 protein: CASSHTETYQETQYF; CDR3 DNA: TGCGCCAGCAGTCATACAGAGACGTACCAAGAGACCCAGTACTTC
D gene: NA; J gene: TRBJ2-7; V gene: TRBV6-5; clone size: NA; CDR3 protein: CACRFSSYEQYF; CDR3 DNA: TGTGCCTGCAGGTTCAGCTCCTACGAGCAGTACTTC
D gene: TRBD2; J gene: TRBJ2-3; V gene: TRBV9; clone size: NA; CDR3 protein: CASSVDGGARTDTQYF; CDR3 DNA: TGTGCCAGCAGCGTAGACGGGGGGGCCCGCACAGATACGCAGTATTTT
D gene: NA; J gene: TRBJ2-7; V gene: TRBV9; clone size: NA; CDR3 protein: CASSVGGGRTYEQYF; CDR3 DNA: TGTGCCAGCAGCGTAGGTGGGGGAAGGACCTACGAGCAGTACTTC
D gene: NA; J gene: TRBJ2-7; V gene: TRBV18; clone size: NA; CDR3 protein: CASSTRSGYEQYF; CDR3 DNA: TGTGCCAGCTCAACGCGCTCAGGCTACGAGCAGTACTTC
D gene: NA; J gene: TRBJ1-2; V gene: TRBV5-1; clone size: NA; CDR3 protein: CASSLTGMNYGYTF; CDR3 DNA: TGCGCCAGCAGCTTGACAGGCATGAACTATGGCTACACCTTC